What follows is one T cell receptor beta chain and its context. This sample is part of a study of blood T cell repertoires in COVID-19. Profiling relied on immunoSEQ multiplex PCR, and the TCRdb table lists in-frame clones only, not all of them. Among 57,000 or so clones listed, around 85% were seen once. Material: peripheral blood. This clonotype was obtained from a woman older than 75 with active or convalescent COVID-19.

The CDR3 protein is CASSFSRGGETQYF. DNA of the CDR3: TGCGCCAGCAGCTTTAGCAGGGGCGGAGAGACCCAGTACTTC. The chain combines TRBV5-1 with TRBJ2-5; D may be TRBD1 (6 bases). Germline CDR1 reads SGHRS; CDR2 reads YFSETQ. The CDR3 length is 14 residues. With 2 bases removed from V and 4 bases from J, the gap between germline ends came to 12 bases.